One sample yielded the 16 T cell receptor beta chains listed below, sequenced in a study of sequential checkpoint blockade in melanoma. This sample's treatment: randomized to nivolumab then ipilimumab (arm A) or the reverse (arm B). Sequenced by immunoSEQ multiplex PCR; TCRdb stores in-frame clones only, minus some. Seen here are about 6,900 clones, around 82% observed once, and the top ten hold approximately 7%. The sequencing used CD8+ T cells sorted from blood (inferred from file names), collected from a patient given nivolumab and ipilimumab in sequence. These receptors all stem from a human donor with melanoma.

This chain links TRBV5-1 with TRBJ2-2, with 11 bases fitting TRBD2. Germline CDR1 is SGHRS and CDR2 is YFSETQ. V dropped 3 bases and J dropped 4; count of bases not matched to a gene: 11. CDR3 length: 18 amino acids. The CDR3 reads CASSSLAGGLRFTGELFF. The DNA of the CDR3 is TGCGCCAGCAGCTCCTTAGCGGGAGGGCTCCGTTTCACCGGGGAGCTGTTTTTT.

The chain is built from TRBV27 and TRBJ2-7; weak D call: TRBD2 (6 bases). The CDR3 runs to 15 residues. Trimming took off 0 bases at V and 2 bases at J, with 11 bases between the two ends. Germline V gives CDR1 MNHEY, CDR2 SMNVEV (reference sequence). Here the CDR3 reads CASSLSAGSTYEQYF. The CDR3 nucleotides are TGTGCCAGCAGTTTATCTGCGGGATCTACCTACGAGCAGTACTTC.

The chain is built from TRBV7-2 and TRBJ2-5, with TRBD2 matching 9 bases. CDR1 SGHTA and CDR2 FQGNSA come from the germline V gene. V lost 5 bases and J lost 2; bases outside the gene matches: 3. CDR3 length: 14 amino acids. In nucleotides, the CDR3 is TGTGCCAGCAGCGGCCTAGCGGGGCAAGAGACCCAGTACTTC. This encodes CASSGLAGQETQYF.

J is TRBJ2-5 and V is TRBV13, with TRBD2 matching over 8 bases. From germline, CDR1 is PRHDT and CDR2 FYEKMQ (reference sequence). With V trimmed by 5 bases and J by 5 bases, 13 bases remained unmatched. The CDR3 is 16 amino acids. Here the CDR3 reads CASSPGGGFQRETQYF. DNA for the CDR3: TGTGCCAGCAGCCCAGGCGGGGGGTTCCAGCGGGAGACCCAGTACTTC.

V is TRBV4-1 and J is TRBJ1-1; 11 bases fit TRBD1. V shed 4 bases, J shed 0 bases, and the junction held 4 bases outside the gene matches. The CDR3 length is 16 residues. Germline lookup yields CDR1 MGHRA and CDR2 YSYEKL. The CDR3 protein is CASSPRTGGMNTEAFF. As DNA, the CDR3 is TGCGCCAGCAGCCCGAGGACAGGGGGCATGAACACTGAAGCTTTCTTT.

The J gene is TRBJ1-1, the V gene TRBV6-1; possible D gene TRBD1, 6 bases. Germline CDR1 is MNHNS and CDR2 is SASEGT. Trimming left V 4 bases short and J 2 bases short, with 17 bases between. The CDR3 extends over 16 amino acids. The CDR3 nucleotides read TGTGCCAGCAGTGTCCTTGGAGAGGGACAAAACACTGAAGCTTTCTTT. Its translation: CASSVLGEGQNTEAFF.

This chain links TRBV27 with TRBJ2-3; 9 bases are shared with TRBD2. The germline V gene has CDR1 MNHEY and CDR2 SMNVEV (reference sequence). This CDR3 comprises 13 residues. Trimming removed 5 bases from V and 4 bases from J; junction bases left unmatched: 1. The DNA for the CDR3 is TGTGCCAGCAGTGCGGGAGGGCCAGATACGCAGTATTTT. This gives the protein CASSAGGPDTQYF.

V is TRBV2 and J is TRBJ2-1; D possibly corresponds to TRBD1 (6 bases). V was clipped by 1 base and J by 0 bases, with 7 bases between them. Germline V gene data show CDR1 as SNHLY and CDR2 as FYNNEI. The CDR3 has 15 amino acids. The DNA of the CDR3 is TGTGCCAGCAGTGAAGGGGGGCTCTCCTACAATGAGCAGTTCTTC. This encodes CASSEGGLSYNEQFF.

CDR3 sequence: CASSWLAGGYYNEQFF. Here the CDR3 DNA reads TGCGCCAGCAGCTGGTTAGCGGGAGGGTACTACAATGAGCAGTTCTTC. The chain couples TRBV5-1 to TRBJ2-1, with 11 bases lining up with TRBD2. J lost 3 bases, V lost 3 bases, and 5 bases had no gene match. Germline loops: CDR1 SGHRS, CDR2 YFSETQ. The CDR3 runs to 16 residues.

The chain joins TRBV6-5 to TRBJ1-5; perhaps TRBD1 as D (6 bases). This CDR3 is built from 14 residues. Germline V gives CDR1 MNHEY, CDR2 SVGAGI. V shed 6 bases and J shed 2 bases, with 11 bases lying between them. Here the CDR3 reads CASRKTGRNQPQHF. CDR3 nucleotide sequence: TGTGCCAGCAGGAAGACAGGACGCAATCAGCCCCAGCATTTT.

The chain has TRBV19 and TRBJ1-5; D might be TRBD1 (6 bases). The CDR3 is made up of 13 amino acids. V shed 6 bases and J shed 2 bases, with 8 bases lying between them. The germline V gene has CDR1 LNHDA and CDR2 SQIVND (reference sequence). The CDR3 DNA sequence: TGTGCCAGTAGAAGACAGGGCAATCAGCCCCAGCATTTT. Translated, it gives CASRRQGNQPQHF. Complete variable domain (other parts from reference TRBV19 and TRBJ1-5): DGGITQSPKYLFRKEGQNVTLSCEQNLNHDAMYWYRQDPGQGLRLIYYSQIVNDFQKGDIAEGYSVSREKKESFPLTVTSAQKNPTAFYLCASRRQGNQPQHFGDGTRLSIL.

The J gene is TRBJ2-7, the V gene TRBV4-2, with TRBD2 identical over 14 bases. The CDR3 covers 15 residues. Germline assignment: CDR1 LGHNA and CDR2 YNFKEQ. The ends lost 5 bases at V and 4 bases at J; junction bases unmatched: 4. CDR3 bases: TGTGCCAGCAGCTGGGGACTAGCGGGAGATTACGAGCAGTACTTC. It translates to CASSWGLAGDYEQYF.

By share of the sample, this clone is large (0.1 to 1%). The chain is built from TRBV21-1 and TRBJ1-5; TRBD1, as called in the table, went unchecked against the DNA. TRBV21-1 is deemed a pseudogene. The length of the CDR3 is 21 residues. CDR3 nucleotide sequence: TGTGCCAGCAGCCCACGTAACGACAGGGGGTGGAATTTCTATAGCAATCAGCCCCAGCATTTT. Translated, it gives CASSPRNDRGWNFYSNQPQHF.

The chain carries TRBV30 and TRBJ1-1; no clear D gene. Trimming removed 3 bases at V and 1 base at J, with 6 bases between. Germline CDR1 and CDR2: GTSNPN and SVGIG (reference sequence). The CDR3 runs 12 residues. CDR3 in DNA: TGTGCCTGGAGGGAGGAGAACACTGAAGCTTTCTTT. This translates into CAWREENTEAFF.

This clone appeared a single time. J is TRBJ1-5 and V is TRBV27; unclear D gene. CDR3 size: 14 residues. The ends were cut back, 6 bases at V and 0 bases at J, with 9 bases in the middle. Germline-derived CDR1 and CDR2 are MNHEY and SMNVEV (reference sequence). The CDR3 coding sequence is TGTGCCAGCAGAGTGAGTCCTAGCAATCAGCCCCAGCATTTT. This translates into CASRVSPSNQPQHF.

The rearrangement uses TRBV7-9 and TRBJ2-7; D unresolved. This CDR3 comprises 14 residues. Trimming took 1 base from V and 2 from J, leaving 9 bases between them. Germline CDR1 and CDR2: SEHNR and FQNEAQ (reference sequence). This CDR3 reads CASSLGQIPYEQYF. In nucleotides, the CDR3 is TGTGCCAGCAGCTTAGGCCAGATCCCCTACGAGCAGTACTTC.